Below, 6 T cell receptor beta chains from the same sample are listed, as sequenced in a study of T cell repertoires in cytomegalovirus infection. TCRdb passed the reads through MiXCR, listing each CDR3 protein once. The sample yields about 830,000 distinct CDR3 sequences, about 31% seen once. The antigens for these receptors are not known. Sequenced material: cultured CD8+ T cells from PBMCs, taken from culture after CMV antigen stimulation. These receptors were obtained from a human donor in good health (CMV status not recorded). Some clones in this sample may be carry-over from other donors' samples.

CDR3 protein: CASSSGAPGSYEQYV. The CDR3 DNA follows: TGTGCCAGCAGTTCCGGGGCCCCTGGATCCTACGAGCAGTACGTC. V is TRBV6-5 and J is TRBJ2-7; TRBD1 or TRBD2 may be the D gene (5 bases each). CDR1 is MNHEY, CDR2 SVGAGI, per germline. The CDR3 spans 15 residues. Trimming pared 4 bases from V and 1 base from J, leaving 14 bases between.

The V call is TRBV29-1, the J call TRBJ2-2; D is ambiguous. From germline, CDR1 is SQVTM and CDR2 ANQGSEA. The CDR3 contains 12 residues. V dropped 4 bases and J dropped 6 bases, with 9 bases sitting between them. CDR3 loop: CSVGLGSGELFF. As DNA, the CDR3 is TGCAGCGTTGGTTTAGGATCCGGGGAGCTGTTTTTT.

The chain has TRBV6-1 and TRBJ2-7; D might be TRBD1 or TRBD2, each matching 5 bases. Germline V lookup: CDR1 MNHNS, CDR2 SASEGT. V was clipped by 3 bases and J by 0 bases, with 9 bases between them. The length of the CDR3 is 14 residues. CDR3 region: CASSDKGTSYEQYF. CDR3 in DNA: TGTGCCAGCAGTGACAAGGGGACCTCCTACGAGCAGTACTTC.

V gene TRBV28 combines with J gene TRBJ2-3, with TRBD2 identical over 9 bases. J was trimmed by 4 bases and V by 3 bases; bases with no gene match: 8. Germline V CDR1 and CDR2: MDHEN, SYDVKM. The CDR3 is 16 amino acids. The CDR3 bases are TGTGCCAGCAGTTTCCCCCCAGCGGGAGGCGCAGATACGCAGTATTTT. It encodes CASSFPPAGGADTQYF. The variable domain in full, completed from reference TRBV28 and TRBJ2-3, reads DVKVTQSSRYLVKRTGEKVFLECVQDMDHENMFWYRQDPGLGLRLIYFSYDVKMKEKGDIPEGYSVSREKKERFSLILESASTNQTSMYLCASSFPPAGGADTQYFGPGTRLTVL.

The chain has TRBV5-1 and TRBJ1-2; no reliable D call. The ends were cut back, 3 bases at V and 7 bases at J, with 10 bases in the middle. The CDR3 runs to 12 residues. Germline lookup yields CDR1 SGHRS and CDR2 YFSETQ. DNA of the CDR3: TGCGCCAGCAGCTGGCGAAACGTTGGCTACACCTTC. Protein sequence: CASSWRNVGYTF.

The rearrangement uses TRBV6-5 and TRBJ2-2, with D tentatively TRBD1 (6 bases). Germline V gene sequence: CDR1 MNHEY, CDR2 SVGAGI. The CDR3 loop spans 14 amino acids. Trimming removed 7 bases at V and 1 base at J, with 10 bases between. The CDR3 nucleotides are TGTGCCAGCACCCCGGGACAGAACACCGGGGAGCTGTTTTTT. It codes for CASTPGQNTGELFF.